The clone carrying this T cell receptor (beta chain) was counted a single time. The same CDR3 can be traced to other DNA sequences in this sample. Assay: immunoSEQ multiplex PCR; the TCRdb copy retains only in-frame clones and omits some. This sample has about 140,000 clones; around 82% occur once, and the top ten carry 5% to 7%. The data were taken from a study of blood T cell repertoires in COVID-19. This receptor was taken from a man aged 40-55 years with acute COVID-19. The material sequenced was PBMCs or T cells enriched from blood (not recorded which).

CDR3 coding DNA: TGCGCCAGCAGCCTGGACAGGGGGCCTGGAAACACCATATATTTT. Protein product: CASSLDRGPGNTIYF. This chain connects TRBV5-1 to TRBJ1-3, with TRBD1 identical over 11 bases. Germline V lookup: CDR1 SGHRS, CDR2 YFSETQ. J lost 2 bases, V lost 4 bases, and 2 bases had no gene match. The CDR3 is 15 residues long. The full variable domain, with the rest looked up from reference TRBV5-1 and TRBJ1-3, is KAGVTQTPRYLIKTRGQQVTLSCSPISGHRSVSWYQQTPGQGLQFLFEYFSETQRNKGNFPGRFSGRQFSNSRSEMNVSTLELGDSALYLCASSLDRGPGNTIYFGEGSWLTVV.